One T cell receptor beta chain is described in this entry. CDR1 and CDR2 from the germline V gene are SNHLY and FYNNEI. The junction had 1 base not matched to a gene; V was cut back by 5 bases and J by 0 bases. The CDR3 consists of 15 residues. This entry is derived from a study of blood T cell repertoires in COVID-19. The overall study: Researchers got acute and convalescent COVID-19 samples from the United States, Italy and Spain. The analysed material was cDNA or gDNA that came from T cells, B-cell-depleted T cells, or PBMCs.

Per the study methods: Cell counts per sample came from amplifying reference gene primers. TCRdb's table, derived via immunoSEQ multiplex PCR, lists solely in-frame clones and lacks some. Clone size and V and J calls were adopted from that table, with D and trimming inferred from the DNA. The sample has some 150,000 clones, 81% seen once; the top ten hold almost 8.5%. The sample taken for sequencing was peripheral blood. The chain has TRBV2 and TRBJ2-2, with 9 bases lining up with TRBD2. The sequence derives from an older woman with active or convalescent COVID-19. The CDR3 DNA reads as TGTGCCAGCAGTTTAGCGGGAGCGAACACCGGGGAGCTGTTTTTT. It encodes CASSLAGANTGELFF.